The next 7 T cell receptor beta chains were all read from a single sample in a study of OX40 agonist ivuxolimab in advanced cancers. Libraries were prepared by immunoSEQ multiplex PCR; TCRdb keeps only in-frame clonotypes and omits some of them. The sample consists of 90,000 to 120,000 clones, approximately 90% of them appearing once. The sequencing here drew on CD4+ or CD8+ T cells sorted from blood, taken in a trial of the OX40 agonist ivuxolimab. The receptors originated from an adult with an advanced solid tumor such as melanoma, head and neck, liver or kidney cancer.

The V and J genes are TRBV7-8 and TRBJ2-7, with TRBD2 as a possible D gene (5 bases). CDR1 and CDR2 from the germline V gene are SGHVS and FQNEAQ. Trimming shortened V by 3 bases and J by 0 bases, and 9 bases separated the two germline ends. The CDR3 length is 14 residues. The CDR3: CASSLGTSSYEQYF. The CDR3 DNA reads as TGTGCCAGCAGCTTGGGAACTAGCTCCTACGAGCAGTACTTC.

The chain joins TRBV28 to TRBJ2-2; D possibly corresponds to TRBD1 (6 bases). This CDR3 has 15 amino acids. V was shortened by 10 bases and J by 2 bases, with 17 bases between the two germline ends. Germline lookup yields CDR1 MDHEN and CDR2 SYDVKM. The CDR3: CATIELQGNTGELFF. The CDR3 DNA is TGTGCCACCATAGAACTACAGGGAAACACCGGGGAGCTGTTTTTT.

The V call is TRBV27, the J call TRBJ1-6, with D unresolved. Germline V gene sequence: CDR1 MNHEY, CDR2 SMNVEV (reference sequence). The CDR3 covers 16 residues. Trimming cost V 3 bases and J 11 bases, with 20 bases left between them. CDR3 sequence (DNA): TGTGCCAGCAGTTTTACCCGCGCGTCCTTCGGGGCACCCCTCCACTTT. It specifies CASSFTRASFGAPLHF.

This clone was seen only once. The gene calls are TRBV28 and TRBJ1-4; D remains ambiguous. V was trimmed by 5 bases and J by 14 bases, leaving 18 bases between them. The CDR3 loop spans 13 amino acids. Germline CDR1 is MDHEN and CDR2 is SYDVKM. The CDR3 DNA sequence: TGTGCCAGCAGTCACGGGCCTGCGATGGGGCTGTTTTTT. It is translated as CASSHGPAMGLFF.

The genes are TRBV25-1 and TRBJ2-1; TRBD2 matches 7 bases. The CDR3 sequence is 16 residues long. Germline V gene sequence: CDR1 MGHDK, CDR2 SYGVNS. Unmatched junction bases numbered 15, after V lost 5 bases and J lost 8 bases. CDR3: CASSSYQAGRVDEQFF. The CDR3 DNA reads TGTGCCAGCAGTTCCTACCAAGCGGGGAGGGTCGATGAGCAGTTCTTC.

The chain recombines TRBV5-1 with TRBJ2-6, with 7 bases lining up with TRBD2. V shed 4 bases, J shed 0 bases, and the junction held 13 bases outside the gene matches. CDR3 size: 19 residues. Germline CDR1 and CDR2: SGHRS and YFSETQ. The CDR3 nucleotides are TGCGCCAGCAGCCCGGGGGGTCTTCCAGCAGCCTCTGGGGCCAACGTCCTGACTTTC. As protein: CASSPGGLPAASGANVLTF.

The gene calls are TRBV7-9 and TRBJ2-7, with 7 bases fitting TRBD1. CDR1 is SEHNR and CDR2 is FQNEAQ in the germline V gene (reference sequence). The V segment lost 5 bases and the J segment 6 bases; nucleotides outside the gene matches: 7. This CDR3 comprises 13 residues. This chain's CDR3 is CASSPGQAVEQYF. The CDR3, as DNA: TGTGCCAGCAGCCCAGGACAGGCGGTCGAGCAGTACTTC.